Listed below are T cell receptor beta chains from one sample, sequenced in a study of cytomegalovirus exposure and HLA in healthy donors. Measured with immunoSEQ multiplex PCR; TCRdb has only the in-frame clones, and not every one. In the table there are tens of thousands of clones, approximately 70% of which are singletons. The sequencing sample was made of PBMCs. Every receptor here comes from a woman aged 40 to 50 in good health and CMV-seropositive. The CDR3 runs from the conserved cysteine through the conserved F or W. D genes are given only for firm matches. Clone size is shown for a subset of rows, as once, few, many or a class of expanded clone.

>TRBD1|NA|TRBV19|TRBJ2-7|13
TGTGCCAGTAGTGGACAGGACAACTACGAGCAGTACTTC
CASSGQDNYEQYF
>TRBD2|once|TRBV4-2|TRBJ2-7|18
TGTGCCAGCAGCCAAGATCTTTCAAGCGGCGGGGGGGCCGCCGAGCAGTACTTC
CASSQDLSSGGGAAEQYF
>NA|NA|TRBV19|TRBJ2-7|13
TGTGCCAGTAGTATCCGGATAAGGGGCGAGCAGTACTTC
CASSIRIRGEQYF
>NA|NA|TRBV7-6|TRBJ2-1|11
TGTGCCAGCAGCTCTATAAATGAGCAGTTCTTC
CASSSINEQFF
>TRBD1|once|TRBV30|TRBJ1-4|16
TGTGCCTGGAGTACCAGACAGGGGTTATCGGGTGAAAAACTGTTTTTT
CAWSTRQGLSGEKLFF
>TRBD2|NA|TRBV5-4|TRBJ2-7|15
TGTGCCAGCAGCTTGTCGCGGGAGGGCTTCCACGAGCAGTACTTC
CASSLSREGFHEQYF
>NA|NA|TRBV7-8|TRBJ1-1|14
TGTGCCAGCAGCTTACTAGTCACAAACACTGAAGCTTTCTTT
CASSLLVTNTEAFF
>TRBD2|few|TRBV10-2|TRBJ2-7|14
TGCGCCAGCAGTAATCTAGCGGGAGTGCGGGAGCAGTACTTC
CASSNLAGVREQYF
>NA|NA|TRBV10-3|TRBJ2-1|15
TGTGCCATCAGTGAGTCTCTCGTAGCGCGGGCCGAGGGGTTCTTC
CAISESLVARAEGFF
>TRBD1|NA|TRBV7-2|TRBJ1-4|15
TGTGCCAGCAGCCCAGGGACAGGGGGGAATGAAAAACTGTTTTTT
CASSPGTGGNEKLFF
>NA|NA|TRBV30|TRBJ2-7|13
TGTGCCTGGAGTAGTGGGGGCGAGTACGAGCAGTACTTC
CAWSSGGEYEQYF
>TRBD2|NA|TRBV4-1|TRBJ2-7|15
TGCGCCAGCAGCCAAGGGGCTAGCGGAGCCTACGAGCAGTACTTC
CASSQGASGAYEQYF
>TRBD2|NA|TRBV28|TRBJ2-5|14
TGTGCCAGCAGTTTCGGTCTAGCGGGGGAGACCCAGTACTTC
CASSFGLAGETQYF
>NA|NA|TRBV7-2|TRBJ2-7|14
TGTGCCAGCAGCTTAGAAGGGGTCGCCTACGAGCAGTACTTC
CASSLEGVAYEQYF
>TRBD2|once|TRBV19|TRBJ2-7|15
TGTGCCAGCCGACGGGAGGGGATAAGCTCCTACGAGCAGTACTTC
CASRREGISSYEQYF
>NA|NA|TRBV4-2|TRBJ1-3|16
TGTGCCAGCAGCCCAGTGTCAGAATCCTCTGGAAACACCATATATTTT
CASSPVSESSGNTIYF
>TRBD2|NA|TRBV2|TRBJ2-3|14
TGTGCCAGCAGCCGGGGGGAAAACACAGATACGCAGTATTTT
CASSRGENTDTQYF
>NA|NA|TRBV18|TRBJ2-3|16
TGTGCCAGCTCACCCCAATCGGCGCAGGACACAGATACGCAGTATTTT
CASSPQSAQDTDTQYF
>TRBD1|few|TRBV9|TRBJ2-3|17
TGTGCCAGCAGCGAGACAGGGGTGTTCCGGAATACAGATACGCAGTATTTT
CASSETGVFRNTDTQYF
>NA|NA|TRBV25-1|TRBJ2-5|14
TGTGCCAGCAGTGAATGGACAGACCAAGAGACCCAGTACTTC
CASSEWTDQETQYF
>TRBD2|NA|TRBV30|TRBJ2-3|14
TGTGCCTCCGCGGAAGCGGGGACCACAGATACGCAGTATTTT
CASAEAGTTDTQYF
>TRBD1|NA|TRBV28|TRBJ1-2|13
TGTGCCAGCAGTGTACAGGGGGCCTATGGCTACACCTTC
CASSVQGAYGYTF
>TRBD1|NA|TRBV5-1|TRBJ2-5|15
TGCGCCAGCAGCAGGGGACAGGGTCCAGGGGAGACCCAGTACTTC
CASSRGQGPGETQYF
>NA|NA|TRBV4-2|TRBJ2-6|18
TGTGCCAGCAGCCAAGATCTGGGGGGAAGCTCTGGGGCCAACGTCCTGACTTTC
CASSQDLGGSSGANVLTF
>NA|NA|TRBV4-2|TRBJ1-6|15
TGTGCCAGCAGCCCGCCTGAGGAAGCAAATTCACCCCTCCACTTT
CASSPPEEANSPLHF
>NA|once|TRBV2|TRBJ2-5|15
TGTGCCAGCAGTACCCAAGGGGCTAGGGGGGAGACCCAGTACTTC
CASSTQGARGETQYF
>NA|NA|TRBV29-1|TRBJ1-1|11
TGCAGCGTTGTTTCTAACACTGAAGCTTTCTTT
CSVVSNTEAFF
>NA|NA|TRBV27|TRBJ2-7|13
TGTGCCAGCAGTGAGGCAGCCCCCTTTGAGCAGTACTTC
CASSEAAPFEQYF
>TRBD2|many|TRBV6-1|TRBJ2-7|14
TGTGCCAGCAGTGGGACTAGCGGGACGTACGAGCAGTACTTC
CASSGTSGTYEQYF
>NA|NA|TRBV6-5|TRBJ2-7|14
TGTGCCAGCAGTTCCCCAGGGCTCTCCTACGAGCAGTACTTC
CASSSPGLSYEQYF
>NA|NA|TRBV7-6|TRBJ2-5|12
TGTGCCAGCAGCTTAGACATCAACACCCAGTACTTC
CASSLDINTQYF
>TRBD1|NA|TRBV19|TRBJ2-7|13
TGTGCCACCAGATCGGGACAGGGCTACGAGCAGTACTTC
CATRSGQGYEQYF
>NA|many|TRBV10-3|TRBJ1-5|13
TGTGCCATCTCCGGGACACATGATCAGCCCCAGCATTTT
CAISGTHDQPQHF
>TRBD2|NA|TRBV5-1|TRBJ2-1|15
TGCGCCAGCAGCTTCGGACTAGACTCGTACAATGAGCAGTTCTTC
CASSFGLDSYNEQFF
>NA|NA|TRBV30|TRBJ2-7|16
TGTGCCTGGAGTCTTTCTCCCCGAACAGGCCGAGACGAGCAGTACTTC
CAWSLSPRTGRDEQYF
>NA|NA|TRBV29-1|TRBJ2-4|13
TGCAGCGTTGAAGGGGCTGCCAAAAACATTCAGTACTTC
CSVEGAAKNIQYF
>NA|NA|TRBV2|TRBJ1-3|15
TGTGCCAGCAGCTCAACCGGTCCGGGTGGAAACACCATATATTTT
CASSSTGPGGNTIYF
>TRBD2|NA|TRBV30|TRBJ2-3|14
TGTGCCTGGAGACCCGGGACTACGGGGGATACGCAGTATTTT
CAWRPGTTGDTQYF
>TRBD1|NA|TRBV6-1|TRBJ2-5|14
TGTGCCAGCAGCCTGACAGGGGGCAACGGAGAGCAGTACTTC
CASSLTGGNGEQYF
>TRBD1|NA|TRBV5-4|TRBJ2-5|14
TGTGCCAGCAGCGCACAGGGGGCTACCGAGACCCAGTACTTC
CASSAQGATETQYF
>TRBD1|NA|TRBV9|TRBJ2-1|13
TGTGCCAGCAGTGGGGACAGCTACAATGAGCAGTTCTTC
CASSGDSYNEQFF
>TRBD1|few|TRBV6-5|TRBJ1-2|15
TGTGCCAGCAGTCGGGGACAGGGGATCCTTTGGGGCTACACCTTC
CASSRGQGILWGYTF
>TRBD2|NA|TRBV2|TRBJ2-7|14
TGTGCCAGCAGTGAAGCGGGACTAGCCTACGAGCAGTACTTC
CASSEAGLAYEQYF
>TRBD1|NA|TRBV7-9|TRBJ2-1|16
TGTGCCAGCAGCTTAAGACAGGGTGTCTCATTCGATGAGCAGTTCTTC
CASSLRQGVSFDEQFF
>NA|NA|TRBV19|TRBJ2-5|13
TGTGCCAGTAGTACACAGGGCCAAGAGACCCAGTACTTC
CASSTQGQETQYF
>NA|NA|TRBV4-3|TRBJ1-1|16
TGCGCCAGCAGCCAAGCGGTATATAGCTCGAACACTGAAGCTTTCTTT
CASSQAVYSSNTEAFF
>NA|NA|TRBV7-2|TRBJ2-4|16
TGTGCCAGCAGCTTAATCGCTGTTATGCAGGGGGGAGTTCAGTACTTC
CASSLIAVMQGGVQYF
>NA|few|TRBV30|TRBJ1-4|13
TGTGCCTGGAGTCCGCAGGGTGGGGAAAAACTGTTTTTT
CAWSPQGGEKLFF
>NA|NA|TRBV18|TRBJ2-3|15
TGTGCCAGCAACCTTCGAGGGAATGGCGCAGATACGCAGTATTTT
CASNLRGNGADTQYF
>TRBD1|NA|TRBV19|TRBJ2-1|13
TGTGCCAGTACAGGGACAGGGTACAATGAGCAGTTCTTC
CASTGTGYNEQFF
>NA|NA|TRBV11-3|TRBJ2-7|14
TGTGCCAGCAGCTTGAACAGGGATACCTACGAGCAGTACTTC
CASSLNRDTYEQYF
>TRBD1|few|TRBV7-2|TRBJ1-1|16
TGTGCCAGCAGCTTAGCTCAAGGGGGCCGAGGCACTGAAGCTTTCTTT
CASSLAQGGRGTEAFF
>TRBD1|few|TRBV2|TRBJ1-4|14
TGTGCCAGGGGGACGACAGGGGGCGATGAAAAACTGTTTTTT
CARGTTGGDEKLFF